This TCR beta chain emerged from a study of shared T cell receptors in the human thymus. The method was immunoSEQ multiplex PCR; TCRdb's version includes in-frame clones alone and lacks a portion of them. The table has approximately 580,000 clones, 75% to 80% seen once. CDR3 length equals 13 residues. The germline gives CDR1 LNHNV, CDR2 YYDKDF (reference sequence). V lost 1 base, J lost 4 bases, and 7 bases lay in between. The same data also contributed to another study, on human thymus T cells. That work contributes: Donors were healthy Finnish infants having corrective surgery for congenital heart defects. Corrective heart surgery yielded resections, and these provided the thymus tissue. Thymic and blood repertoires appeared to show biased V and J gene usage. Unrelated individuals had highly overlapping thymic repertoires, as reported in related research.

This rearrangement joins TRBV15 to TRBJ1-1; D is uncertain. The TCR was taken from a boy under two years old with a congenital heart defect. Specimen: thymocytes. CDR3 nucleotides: TGTGCCACCAGCAGAGTCCCAGGCACTGAAGCTTTCTTT. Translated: CATSRVPGTEAFF.